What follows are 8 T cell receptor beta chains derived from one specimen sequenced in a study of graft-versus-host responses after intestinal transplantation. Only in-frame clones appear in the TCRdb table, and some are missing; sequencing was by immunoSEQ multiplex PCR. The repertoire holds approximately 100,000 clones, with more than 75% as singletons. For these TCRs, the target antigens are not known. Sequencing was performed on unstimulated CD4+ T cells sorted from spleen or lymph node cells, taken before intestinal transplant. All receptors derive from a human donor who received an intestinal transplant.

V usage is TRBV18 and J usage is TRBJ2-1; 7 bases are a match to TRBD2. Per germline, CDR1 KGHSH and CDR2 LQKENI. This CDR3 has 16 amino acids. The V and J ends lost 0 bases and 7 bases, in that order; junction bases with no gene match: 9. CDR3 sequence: CASSPPGAGERNEQFF. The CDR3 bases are TGTGCCAGCTCACCACCTGGGGCGGGGGAAAGGAATGAGCAGTTCTTC.

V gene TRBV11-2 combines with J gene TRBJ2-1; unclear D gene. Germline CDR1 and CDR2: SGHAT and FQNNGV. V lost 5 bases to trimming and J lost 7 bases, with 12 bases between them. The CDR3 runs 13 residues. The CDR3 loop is CASSPQPLNEQFF. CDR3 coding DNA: TGTGCCAGCAGCCCCCAGCCCCTAAATGAGCAGTTCTTC. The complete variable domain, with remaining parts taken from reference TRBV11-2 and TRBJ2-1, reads EAGVAQSPRYKIIEKRQSVAFWCNPISGHATLYWYQQILGQGPKLLIQFQNNGVVDDSQLPKDRFSAERLKGVDSTLKIQPAKLEDSAVYLCASSPQPLNEQFFGPGTRLTVL.

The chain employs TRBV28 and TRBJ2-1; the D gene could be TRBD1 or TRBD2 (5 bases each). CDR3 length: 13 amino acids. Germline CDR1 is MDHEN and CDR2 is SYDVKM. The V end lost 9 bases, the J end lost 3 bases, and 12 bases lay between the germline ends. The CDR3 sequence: CARGDVNYNEQFF. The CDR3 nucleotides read TGTGCCAGGGGGGACGTCAACTACAATGAGCAGTTCTTC. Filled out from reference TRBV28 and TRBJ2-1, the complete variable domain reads DVKVTQSSRYLVKRTGEKVFLECVQDMDHENMFWYRQDPGLGLRLIYFSYDVKMKEKGDIPEGYSVSREKKERFSLILESASTNQTSMYLCARGDVNYNEQFFGPGTRLTVL.

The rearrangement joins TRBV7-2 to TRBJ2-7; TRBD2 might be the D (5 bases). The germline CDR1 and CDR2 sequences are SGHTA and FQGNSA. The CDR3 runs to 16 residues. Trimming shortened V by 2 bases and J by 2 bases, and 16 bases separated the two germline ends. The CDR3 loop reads CASSLTIGLRTYEQYF. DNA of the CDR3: TGTGCCAGCAGCTTAACCATAGGACTCCGAACCTACGAGCAGTACTTC.

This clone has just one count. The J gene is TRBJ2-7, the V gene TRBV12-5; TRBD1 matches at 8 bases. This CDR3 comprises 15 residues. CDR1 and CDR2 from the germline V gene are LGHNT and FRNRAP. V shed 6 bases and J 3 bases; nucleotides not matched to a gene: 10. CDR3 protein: CASGPGQGGYYEQYF. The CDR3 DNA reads TGTGCTAGTGGACCTGGACAGGGAGGTTACTACGAGCAGTACTTC. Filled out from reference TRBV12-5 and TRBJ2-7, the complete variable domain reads DARVTQTPRHKVTEMGQEVTMRCQPILGHNTVFWYRQTMMQGLELLAYFRNRAPLDDSGMPKDRFSAEMPDATLATLKIQPSEPRDSAVYFCASGPGQGGYYEQYFGPGTRLTVT.

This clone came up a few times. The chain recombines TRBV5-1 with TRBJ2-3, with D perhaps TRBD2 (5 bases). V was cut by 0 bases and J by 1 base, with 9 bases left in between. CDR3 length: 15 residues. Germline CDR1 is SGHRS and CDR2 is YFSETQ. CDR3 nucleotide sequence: TGCGCCAGCAGCTTGGAGGGAGTGGGCACAGATACGCAGTATTTT. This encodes CASSLEGVGTDTQYF. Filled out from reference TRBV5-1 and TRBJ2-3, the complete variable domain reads KAGVTQTPRYLIKTRGQQVTLSCSPISGHRSVSWYQQTPGQGLQFLFEYFSETQRNKGNFPGRFSGRQFSNSRSEMNVSTLELGDSALYLCASSLEGVGTDTQYFGPGTRLTVL.

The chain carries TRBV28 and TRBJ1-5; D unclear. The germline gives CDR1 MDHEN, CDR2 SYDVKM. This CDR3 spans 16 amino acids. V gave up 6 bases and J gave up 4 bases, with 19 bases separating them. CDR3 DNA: TGTGCCAGCAGGACCGCCAATGTACGGGGAAATCAGCCCCAGCATTTT. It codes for CASRTANVRGNQPQHF. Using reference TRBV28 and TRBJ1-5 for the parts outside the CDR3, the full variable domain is DVKVTQSSRYLVKRTGEKVFLECVQDMDHENMFWYRQDPGLGLRLIYFSYDVKMKEKGDIPEGYSVSREKKERFSLILESASTNQTSMYLCASRTANVRGNQPQHFGDGTRLSIL.

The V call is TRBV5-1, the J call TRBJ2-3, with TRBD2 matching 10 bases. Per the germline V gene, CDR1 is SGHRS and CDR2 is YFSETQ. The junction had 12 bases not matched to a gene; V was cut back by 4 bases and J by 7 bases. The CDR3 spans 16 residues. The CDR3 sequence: CASSPPASGSGNTQYF. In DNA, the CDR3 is TGCGCCAGCAGCCCCCCGGCTAGCGGGAGTGGAAATACGCAGTATTTT.